Listed below are T cell receptor beta chains from one sample, sequenced in a study of T-cell memory formation after mild COVID-19. TCRdb ran MiXCR on the 5' RACE reads and lists one entry per CDR3 protein. The data show just over 150,000 distinct CDR3 sequences, roughly 31% seen once. Sequences were obtained from PBMCs or a T cell subset sorted from them (not recorded which). The origin of the receptors is an adult woman who had mild COVID-19 (a few samples of this study predate the infection). Cell type and time point are not known. The CDR3 runs from the conserved cysteine through the conserved F or W. The D gene is left open where the match is weak. The size of a clone is reported for some rows only, either as once, few or many, or as a class for expanded clones.

CDR3 protein: CASSFARDLEQYF
CDR3 DNA: TGTGCCAGCAGCTTCGCCCGGGACCTCGAGCAGTACTTC
clone size: NA
CDR3 length: 13
V gene: TRBV7-2
J gene: TRBJ2-7
D gene: NA

CDR3 protein: CASSLALAGPYEQYF
CDR3 DNA: TGTGCCAGCAGCTTAGCCCTAGCGGGGCCTTACGAGCAGTACTTC
clone size: few
CDR3 length: 15
V gene: TRBV7-2
J gene: TRBJ2-7
D gene: TRBD2

CDR3 protein: CASSVLGRRARSSYEQYF
CDR3 DNA: TGCGCCAGCAGCGTATTGGGGAGGAGGGCCAGGAGCTCCTACGAGCAGTACTTC
clone size: once
CDR3 length: 18
V gene: TRBV5-1
J gene: TRBJ2-7
D gene: NA

CDR3 protein: CASSQAATNEKLFF
CDR3 DNA: TGCGCCAGCAGCCAAGCAGCAACTAATGAAAAACTGTTTTTT
clone size: few
CDR3 length: 14
V gene: TRBV4-3
J gene: TRBJ1-4
D gene: NA

CDR3 protein: CASSPGLAGSAEQYF
CDR3 DNA: TGTGCCAGCAGTCCCGGACTAGCGGGGTCCGCCGAGCAGTACTTC
clone size: few
CDR3 length: 15
V gene: TRBV12-3/TRBV12-4
J gene: TRBJ2-7
D gene: TRBD2

CDR3 protein: CSVGLLSYNEQFF
CDR3 DNA: TGCAGTGTCGGACTTTTGTCCTACAATGAGCAGTTCTTC
clone size: NA
CDR3 length: 13
V gene: TRBV20-1
J gene: TRBJ2-1
D gene: NA

CDR3 protein: CASSSGLAGVPKPEYF
CDR3 DNA: TGTGCCAGCAGCTCGGGACTAGCGGGGGTCCCAAAGCCGGAGTATTTT
clone size: NA
CDR3 length: 16
V gene: TRBV7-3
J gene: TRBJ2-3
D gene: TRBD2

CDR3 protein: CSVAGSRQGLIYEQYF
CDR3 DNA: TGCAGCGTTGCAGGCTCAAGGCAGGGACTTATTTACGAGCAGTACTTC
clone size: few
CDR3 length: 16
V gene: TRBV29-1
J gene: TRBJ2-7
D gene: NA

CDR3 protein: CASSPGIKDKGSPLHF
CDR3 DNA: TGTGCCAGCAGCCCAGGGATAAAGGACAAGGGTTCACCCCTCCACTTT
clone size: NA
CDR3 length: 16
V gene: TRBV7-6
J gene: TRBJ1-6
D gene: NA

CDR3 protein: CASSYSRISGTIDDTQYF
CDR3 DNA: TGTGCCAGCAGTTACTCTCGCATTAGCGGGACGATTGATGATACGCAGTATTTT
clone size: few
CDR3 length: 18
V gene: TRBV6-2/TRBV6-3
J gene: TRBJ2-3
D gene: TRBD2

CDR3 protein: CATTAGNNEQFF
CDR3 DNA: TGTGCCACCACGGCGGGGAACAATGAGCAGTTCTTC
clone size: NA
CDR3 length: 12
V gene: TRBV24-1
J gene: TRBJ2-1
D gene: NA

CDR3 protein: CASSYSLEWRADTQYF
CDR3 DNA: TGTGCCAGCAGTTACTCGCTAGAGTGGCGCGCAGATACGCAGTATTTT
clone size: NA
CDR3 length: 16
V gene: TRBV6-5
J gene: TRBJ2-3
D gene: NA

CDR3 protein: CASSSGLRDTQYF
CDR3 DNA: TGTGCCAGCAGCTCCGGACTGCGCGATACGCAGTATTTT
clone size: NA
CDR3 length: 13
V gene: TRBV7-2
J gene: TRBJ2-3
D gene: NA

CDR3 protein: CASSFHRDRGYNEQFF
CDR3 DNA: TGTGCCAGCAGTTTTCACCGGGACAGGGGGTACAATGAGCAGTTCTTC
clone size: few
CDR3 length: 16
V gene: TRBV2
J gene: TRBJ2-1
D gene: TRBD1

CDR3 protein: CASSQGRYEQFF
CDR3 DNA: TGTGCCAGCAGCCAGGGACGGTATGAGCAGTTCTTC
clone size: NA
CDR3 length: 12
V gene: TRBV7-9
J gene: TRBJ2-1
D gene: NA

CDR3 protein: CASTRGPGNTIYF
CDR3 DNA: TGTGCCAGCACTCGAGGTCCTGGAAACACCATATATTTT
clone size: NA
CDR3 length: 13
V gene: TRBV9
J gene: TRBJ1-3
D gene: NA

CDR3 protein: CASSPVNYGYTF
CDR3 DNA: TGTGCCAGCAGTCCCGTGAACTATGGCTACACCTTC
clone size: NA
CDR3 length: 12
V gene: TRBV2
J gene: TRBJ1-2
D gene: NA

CDR3 protein: CASSSGLAKPYEQYF
CDR3 DNA: TGCGCCAGCAGCTCTGGACTAGCGAAGCCCTACGAGCAGTACTTC
clone size: NA
CDR3 length: 15
V gene: TRBV5-1
J gene: TRBJ2-7
D gene: TRBD2

CDR3 protein: CASSPVPLGELFF
CDR3 DNA: TGTGCCAGCAGCCCGGTACCCCTCGGGGAGCTGTTTTTT
clone size: NA
CDR3 length: 13
V gene: TRBV6-1
J gene: TRBJ2-2
D gene: NA

CDR3 protein: CASSLWGEQFF
CDR3 DNA: TGTGCCAGCAGCTTATGGGGTGAGCAGTTCTTC
clone size: NA
CDR3 length: 11
V gene: TRBV7-3
J gene: TRBJ2-1
D gene: NA

CDR3 protein: CASSQDFAGEETQYF
CDR3 DNA: TGCGCCAGCAGCCAAGATTTCGCGGGAGAAGAGACCCAGTACTTC
clone size: NA
CDR3 length: 15
V gene: TRBV4-3
J gene: TRBJ2-5
D gene: TRBD2

CDR3 protein: CSARDSTGGSGNTIYF
CDR3 DNA: TGCAGTGCTAGAGATTCGACAGGGGGTTCTGGAAACACCATATATTTT
clone size: few
CDR3 length: 16
V gene: TRBV20-1
J gene: TRBJ1-3
D gene: TRBD1

CDR3 protein: CSVIPGTGGTDTQYF
CDR3 DNA: TGCAGCGTTATACCCGGGACAGGGGGCACAGATACGCAGTATTTT
clone size: NA
CDR3 length: 15
V gene: TRBV29-1
J gene: TRBJ2-3
D gene: TRBD1

CDR3 protein: CASSLEAGYGYTF
CDR3 DNA: TGCGCCAGCAGCTTGGAGGCGGGATATGGCTACACCTTC
clone size: NA
CDR3 length: 13
V gene: TRBV5-1
J gene: TRBJ1-2
D gene: NA

CDR3 protein: CASSQGDRALRETQYF
CDR3 DNA: TGCGCCAGCAGCCAAGGGGACAGGGCGCTAAGGGAGACCCAGTACTTC
clone size: few
CDR3 length: 16
V gene: TRBV4-1
J gene: TRBJ2-5
D gene: TRBD1

CDR3 protein: CATSSTGAYGYTF
CDR3 DNA: TGTGCCACAAGCTCTACGGGGGCCTATGGCTACACCTTC
clone size: NA
CDR3 length: 13
V gene: TRBV25-1
J gene: TRBJ1-2
D gene: NA

CDR3 protein: CASSEAHSTF
CDR3 DNA: TGTGCCAGCAGTGAAGCGCATTCTACCTTC
clone size: few
CDR3 length: 10
V gene: TRBV2
J gene: TRBJ1-2
D gene: NA

CDR3 protein: CASSSRTGGYEQFF
CDR3 DNA: TGTGCCAGCAGTTCAAGGACAGGGGGCTATGAGCAGTTCTTC
clone size: NA
CDR3 length: 14
V gene: TRBV5-5
J gene: TRBJ2-1
D gene: TRBD1

CDR3 protein: CASSLGQSNTEAFF
CDR3 DNA: TGTGCCAGCAGCTTAGGACAGTCGAACACTGAAGCTTTCTTT
clone size: many
CDR3 length: 14
V gene: TRBV7-8
J gene: TRBJ1-1
D gene: NA

CDR3 protein: CASSPRGAGEQYF
CDR3 DNA: TGTGCCAGCAGCCCCCGGGGCGCGGGCGAGCAGTACTTC
clone size: NA
CDR3 length: 13
V gene: TRBV27
J gene: TRBJ2-7
D gene: NA

CDR3 protein: CASSLAWGQDEQYF
CDR3 DNA: TGTGCCAGCAGCTTGGCCTGGGGTCAAGACGAGCAGTACTTC
clone size: NA
CDR3 length: 14
V gene: TRBV5-5
J gene: TRBJ2-7
D gene: NA

CDR3 protein: CATSDFGVNEQFF
CDR3 DNA: TGTGCCACCAGTGATTTTGGAGTAAATGAGCAGTTCTTC
clone size: NA
CDR3 length: 13
V gene: TRBV24-1
J gene: TRBJ2-1
D gene: NA

CDR3 protein: CASSAGTGGPDNQPQHF
CDR3 DNA: TGCGCCAGCAGCGCCGGGACAGGGGGCCCCGACAATCAGCCCCAGCATTTT
clone size: NA
CDR3 length: 17
V gene: TRBV5-1
J gene: TRBJ1-5
D gene: TRBD1

CDR3 protein: CASGPGGRAADTQYF
CDR3 DNA: TGTGCCAGCGGTCCGGGCGGGAGGGCCGCAGATACGCAGTATTTT
clone size: few
CDR3 length: 15
V gene: TRBV12-3/TRBV12-4
J gene: TRBJ2-3
D gene: TRBD2

CDR3 protein: CASSPSGGWKTQYF
CDR3 DNA: TGTGCCAGCAGCCCCTCGGGAGGGTGGAAGACCCAGTACTTC
clone size: NA
CDR3 length: 14
V gene: TRBV12-3/TRBV12-4
J gene: TRBJ2-5
D gene: TRBD2

CDR3 protein: CASSLVTTNEKLFF
CDR3 DNA: TGCGCCAGCAGCTTGGTCACAACTAATGAAAAACTGTTTTTT
clone size: few
CDR3 length: 14
V gene: TRBV5-1
J gene: TRBJ1-4
D gene: NA

CDR3 protein: CSARLRAGQETQYF
CDR3 DNA: TGCAGTGCTAGACTACGAGCGGGGCAAGAGACCCAGTACTTC
clone size: NA
CDR3 length: 14
V gene: TRBV20-1
J gene: TRBJ2-5
D gene: TRBD2

CDR3 protein: CASSRADRLGGYTF
CDR3 DNA: TGCGCCAGCAGCCGGGCGGACAGGTTGGGAGGCTACACCTTC
clone size: NA
CDR3 length: 14
V gene: TRBV4-3
J gene: TRBJ1-2
D gene: TRBD1

CDR3 protein: CASSVTNRAGELFF
CDR3 DNA: TGTGCCAGCAGTGTAACAAACAGGGCCGGGGAGCTGTTTTTT
clone size: few
CDR3 length: 14
V gene: TRBV2
J gene: TRBJ2-2
D gene: NA

CDR3 protein: CSVLYFGNTEAFF
CDR3 DNA: TGCAGCGTTCTCTACTTTGGAAACACTGAAGCTTTCTTT
clone size: few
CDR3 length: 13
V gene: TRBV29-1
J gene: TRBJ1-1
D gene: NA

CDR3 protein: CAISDAGLANHYGYTF
CDR3 DNA: TGTGCCATCAGTGACGCCGGACTCGCGAACCACTATGGCTACACCTTC
clone size: many
CDR3 length: 16
V gene: TRBV10-3
J gene: TRBJ1-2
D gene: NA

CDR3 protein: CASSYSETGRGELFF
CDR3 DNA: TGTGCCAGCAGTTACTCGGAGACAGGGCGCGGGGAGCTGTTTTTT
clone size: NA
CDR3 length: 15
V gene: TRBV6-5
J gene: TRBJ2-2
D gene: TRBD1

CDR3 protein: CASSLDVLGEQYF
CDR3 DNA: TGTGCCAGCAGCTTAGATGTTTTGGGCGAGCAGTACTTC
clone size: few
CDR3 length: 13
V gene: TRBV7-6
J gene: TRBJ2-7
D gene: NA

CDR3 protein: CASSIDPPYRGAEAFF
CDR3 DNA: TGTGCCAGTAGTATAGATCCTCCGTACAGGGGGGCTGAAGCTTTCTTT
clone size: NA
CDR3 length: 16
V gene: TRBV19
J gene: TRBJ1-1
D gene: TRBD1

CDR3 protein: CASSGSGISSYEQYF
CDR3 DNA: TGTGCCAGCAGTGGTAGCGGGATCAGCTCCTACGAGCAGTACTTC
clone size: NA
CDR3 length: 15
V gene: TRBV2
J gene: TRBJ2-7
D gene: TRBD2

CDR3 protein: CATSADSGTGDYEQYF
CDR3 DNA: TGTGCCACCAGTGCCGACTCCGGGACAGGCGATTACGAGCAGTACTTC
clone size: NA
CDR3 length: 16
V gene: TRBV24-1
J gene: TRBJ2-7
D gene: TRBD1

CDR3 protein: CASSVAEGSGNTIYF
CDR3 DNA: TGTGCCAGCAGCGTAGCTGAGGGCTCTGGAAACACCATATATTTT
clone size: NA
CDR3 length: 15
V gene: TRBV9
J gene: TRBJ1-3
D gene: NA

CDR3 protein: CASSEGSGQADGYTF
CDR3 DNA: TGTGCCAGCAGTGAGGGCTCGGGACAAGCAGATGGCTACACCTTC
clone size: NA
CDR3 length: 15
V gene: TRBV2
J gene: TRBJ1-2
D gene: NA

CDR3 protein: CASSVVGSPNTQYF
CDR3 DNA: TGTGCCAGCAGCGTAGTAGGAAGCCCAAACACGCAGTATTTT
clone size: few
CDR3 length: 14
V gene: TRBV9
J gene: TRBJ2-3
D gene: NA

CDR3 protein: CAIRDRSTDTQYF
CDR3 DNA: TGTGCCATCAGGGATCGTAGCACAGATACGCAGTATTTT
clone size: NA
CDR3 length: 13
V gene: TRBV10-3
J gene: TRBJ2-3
D gene: NA

CDR3 protein: CSVYDISYEQYF
CDR3 DNA: TGCAGCGTTTATGACATTTCCTACGAGCAGTACTTC
clone size: NA
CDR3 length: 12
V gene: TRBV29-1
J gene: TRBJ2-7
D gene: NA

CDR3 protein: CAISESDLAGAPYEQYF
CDR3 DNA: TGTGCCATCAGTGAGTCCGACCTAGCGGGAGCCCCTTACGAGCAGTACTTC
clone size: few
CDR3 length: 17
V gene: TRBV10-3
J gene: TRBJ2-7
D gene: TRBD2

CDR3 protein: CSVDWDRNGILGTEAFF
CDR3 DNA: TGCAGCGTTGATTGGGACAGGAATGGGATTCTGGGCACTGAAGCTTTCTTT
clone size: NA
CDR3 length: 17
V gene: TRBV29-1
J gene: TRBJ1-1
D gene: TRBD1

CDR3 protein: CASAHPFQGTNEQYF
CDR3 DNA: TGTGCCAGCGCCCACCCCTTCCAGGGGACTAACGAGCAGTACTTC
clone size: NA
CDR3 length: 15
V gene: TRBV27
J gene: TRBJ2-7
D gene: NA

CDR3 protein: CASSWDRVNTEAFF
CDR3 DNA: TGTGCCAGCAGTTGGGACAGGGTGAACACTGAAGCTTTCTTT
clone size: NA
CDR3 length: 14
V gene: TRBV6-2/TRBV6-3
J gene: TRBJ1-1
D gene: TRBD1

CDR3 protein: CASSFGQGATGELFF
CDR3 DNA: TGTGCCAGCAGTTTCGGACAGGGGGCGACCGGGGAGCTGTTTTTT
clone size: NA
CDR3 length: 15
V gene: TRBV12-3/TRBV12-4
J gene: TRBJ2-2
D gene: TRBD1

CDR3 protein: CASSEIASRGSSYEQYF
CDR3 DNA: TGTGCCAGCAGTGAAATCGCCTCCAGGGGTAGCTCCTACGAGCAGTACTTC
clone size: once
CDR3 length: 17
V gene: TRBV2
J gene: TRBJ2-7
D gene: NA

CDR3 protein: CASSVGTGADTQYF
CDR3 DNA: TGTGCCAGCAGCGTAGGAACGGGGGCAGATACGCAGTATTTT
clone size: few
CDR3 length: 14
V gene: TRBV9
J gene: TRBJ2-3
D gene: NA

CDR3 protein: CASSFGDSGNTIYF
CDR3 DNA: TGTGCCAGCAGTTTCGGGGACTCTGGAAACACCATATATTTT
clone size: NA
CDR3 length: 14
V gene: TRBV12-3/TRBV12-4
J gene: TRBJ1-3
D gene: NA

CDR3 protein: CASSLVSGGSGEQYF
CDR3 DNA: TGCGCCAGCAGCTTGGTTTCGGGGGGATCCGGGGAGCAGTACTTC
clone size: few
CDR3 length: 15
V gene: TRBV5-1
J gene: TRBJ2-7
D gene: TRBD2